This T cell receptor (beta chain) was observed in a study of shared T cell receptors in the human thymus. Germline V gives CDR1 MGHDK, CDR2 SYGVNS. J gave up 0 bases and V 3 bases, and 5 bases lay outside the gene matches. This CDR3 spans 16 amino acids. TCRdb's table, derived via immunoSEQ multiplex PCR, lists solely in-frame clones and lacks some. Here the sample spans 450,000 to 650,000 clones, 75% to 80% being singletons. Another study also made use of these data, one on human thymus T cells.

The TCR comes from a boy in the first two years of life with a congenital heart defect. The sequenced material came from thymocytes. The chain employs TRBV25-1 and TRBJ1-5; 7 bases agree with TRBD1. The CDR3 loop is CASSDRDSDSNQPQHF. CDR3 nucleotide sequence: TGTGCCAGCAGTGACCGGGACAGCGATAGCAATCAGCCCCAGCATTTT.